The rows below give T cell receptor beta chains drawn from one sample of a study of blood T cell repertoires in COVID-19. Measured with immunoSEQ multiplex PCR; TCRdb has only the in-frame clones, and not every one. The repertoire consists of some 150,000 clones, with 70% to 90% occurring once and the leading ten covering more than 2%. The specimen was peripheral blood. The receptors stem from a human donor with acute or convalescent COVID-19. The donor label of this sample is uncertain. CDR3s include the opening cysteine and the closing phenylalanine or tryptophan. D genes are given only for firm matches. Clone size, where shown, is once, few, many, or a class for clones that have expanded.

d_call | j_call | v_call | clone_size | cdr3_aa | cdr3_nt
. | TRBJ1-2 | TRBV7-2 | few | CASTPDRGADGYTF | TGTGCCAGCACCCCGGACAGAGGAGCAGATGGCTACACCTTC
. | TRBJ1-1 | TRBV6-6 | . | CASSYGGETEAFF | TGTGCCAGCAGTTATGGGGGGGAGACTGAAGCTTTCTTT
. | TRBJ1-1 | TRBV2 | . | CASSETRHGTEAFF | TGTGCCAGCAGTGAAACGAGGCACGGGACTGAAGCTTTCTTT
TRBD1 | TRBJ1-5 | TRBV28 | many | CASSLGQGSNF | TGTGCCAGCAGTCTCGGACAGGGATCCAATTTT
. | TRBJ1-1 | TRBV6-1 | . | CASSPPGVQGTEAFF | TGTGCCAGCAGTCCTCCAGGGGTTCAGGGGACTGAAGCTTTCTTT
. | TRBJ1-1 | TRBV5-1 | few | CASSLDGGAGTEAFF | TGCGCCAGCAGCTTGGATGGAGGGGCAGGCACTGAAGCTTTCTTT
. | TRBJ2-7 | TRBV5-1 | . | CASSWGVDSDEQYF | TGCGCCAGCAGCTGGGGGGTCGACAGCGACGAGCAGTACTTC
TRBD2 | TRBJ2-3 | TRBV6-5 | . | CASSLSGARTDTQYF | TGTGCCAGCAGTCTTAGCGGGGCTCGCACAGATACGCAGTATTTT
TRBD1 | TRBJ1-1 | TRBV24-1 | . | CATSDSGQKNTEAFF | TGTGCCACCAGTGACTCGGGACAGAAGAACACTGAAGCTTTCTTT
. | TRBJ2-5 | TRBV29-1 | once | CSVVRGTQETQYF | TGCAGCGTTGTCCGGGGGACCCAAGAGACCCAGTACTTC
. | TRBJ1-2 | TRBV18 | . | CASSPPLQGIGYTF | TGTGCCAGCTCACCCCCGTTACAGGGAATAGGCTACACCTTC
TRBD1 | TRBJ1-6 | TRBV4-1 | . | CASRLTGSQRLPLHF | TGCGCCAGCAGATTGACAGGGAGCCAAAGGCTACCCCTCCACTTT
TRBD1 | TRBJ2-1 | TRBV9 | . | CASSVGTGVYNEQFF | TGTGCCAGCAGCGTAGGGACAGGGGTTTACAATGAGCAGTTCTTC
. | TRBJ2-2 | TRBV2 | . | CASSEAGFGGTGELFF | TGTGCCAGCAGTGAAGCGGGGTTTGGCGGGACCGGGGAGCTGTTTTTT